Listed below are T cell receptor beta chains from one sample, sequenced in a study of T cell responses to AZD1222 COVID-19 vaccine. Generated by immunoSEQ multiplex PCR, the TCRdb table keeps only in-frame clones and is missing some. Seen here are about 100,000 clones, around nine tenths observed once, and the top ten hold 18%. Source: peripheral blood, taken on day 0 of AZD1222 vaccination. The receptors were gathered from an adult in good health. Both conserved end residues are part of each CDR3. Fields, in order: J gene, V gene, clone size, D gene, CDR3 DNA, CDR3 protein. The D gene is left open where the match is weak. Size values are once, few and many counts, or a class for expanded clones, and some rows have none.

j_gene: TRBJ1-1; v_gene: TRBV7-9; abundance: -; d_gene: -; CDR3nt: TGTGCCAGCAGCGGGGCAGGAGCCTTTGAAGCTTTCTTT; CDR3aa: CASSGAGAFEAFF
j_gene: TRBJ1-1; v_gene: TRBV12-3/TRBV12-4; abundance: few; d_gene: -; CDR3nt: TGTGCCAGCACCCCGGTGGACCTTGAAGCTTTCTTT; CDR3aa: CASTPVDLEAFF
j_gene: TRBJ2-6; v_gene: TRBV19; abundance: -; d_gene: TRBD1; CDR3nt: TGTGCCAGTAGTCCACAGGGGGCATCAGGGGCCAACGTCCTGACTTTC; CDR3aa: CASSPQGASGANVLTF
j_gene: TRBJ1-2; v_gene: TRBV5-1; abundance: once; d_gene: TRBD1; CDR3nt: TGCGCCAGCAGCACCACAGGGGTTGGCTACACCTTC; CDR3aa: CASSTTGVGYTF
j_gene: TRBJ1-5; v_gene: TRBV18; abundance: -; d_gene: -; CDR3nt: TGTGCCAGCTCACCACCAAGTGGGCCCAATCAGCCCCAGCATTTT; CDR3aa: CASSPPSGPNQPQHF
j_gene: TRBJ2-1; v_gene: TRBV4-2; abundance: -; d_gene: TRBD1; CDR3nt: TGTGCCAGCAGCCAGGCATCGGGACAGGTATTCTACAATGAGCAGTTCTTC; CDR3aa: CASSQASGQVFYNEQFF
j_gene: TRBJ1-5; v_gene: TRBV2; abundance: once; d_gene: -; CDR3nt: TGTGCCAGCACCCTGGACGCGCGGGGGCGTCAGCCCCAGCATTTT; CDR3aa: CASTLDARGRQPQHF
j_gene: TRBJ2-3; v_gene: TRBV18; abundance: -; d_gene: -; CDR3nt: TGTGCCAGCTCAGAACTAGGTGACTTTAGCACAGATACGCAGTATTTT; CDR3aa: CASSELGDFSTDTQYF
j_gene: TRBJ2-2; v_gene: TRBV7-9; abundance: -; d_gene: -; CDR3nt: TGTGCCAGCACAGGGGCGGGCACCGGGGAGCTGTTTTTT; CDR3aa: CASTGAGTGELFF
j_gene: TRBJ2-5; v_gene: TRBV5-4; abundance: -; d_gene: -; CDR3nt: TGTGCCAGCAGCTCGCCCTCGGAGGGGGCAGGGGAGACCCAGTACTTC; CDR3aa: CASSSPSEGAGETQYF
j_gene: TRBJ2-7; v_gene: TRBV9; abundance: -; d_gene: -; CDR3nt: TGTGCCAGCAGCGTAGAGTGGGTGGGCGAGCAGTACTTC; CDR3aa: CASSVEWVGEQYF
j_gene: TRBJ1-2; v_gene: TRBV6-5; abundance: -; d_gene: TRBD1; CDR3nt: TGTGCCAGCAGTACGCAGGGGGACTATGGCTACACCTTC; CDR3aa: CASSTQGDYGYTF
j_gene: TRBJ2-4; v_gene: TRBV6-1; abundance: -; d_gene: TRBD1; CDR3nt: TGTGCCAGCAGTGAGCCGGGACAGGGGCGTCTCGCCAAAAACATTCAGTACTTC; CDR3aa: CASSEPGQGRLAKNIQYF
j_gene: TRBJ2-2; v_gene: TRBV2; abundance: -; d_gene: -; CDR3nt: TGTGCCAGCAGTGAATATTCGGGGGCCGGGGAGCTGTTTTTT; CDR3aa: CASSEYSGAGELFF
j_gene: TRBJ2-1; v_gene: TRBV3-1/TRBV3-2; abundance: -; d_gene: -; CDR3nt: TGTGCCAGCAGCCAAGATCCGGGAAGGGAGCAGTTCTTC; CDR3aa: CASSQDPGREQFF
j_gene: TRBJ1-2; v_gene: TRBV19; abundance: -; d_gene: -; CDR3nt: TGTGCCAGTAGTGCTCGGACAGCCAACTATGGCTACACCTTC; CDR3aa: CASSARTANYGYTF
j_gene: TRBJ1-4; v_gene: TRBV7-2; abundance: once; d_gene: -; CDR3nt: TGTGCCAGCAGCTCAAGGGCAAACCGTGGGAAACTGTTTTTT; CDR3aa: CASSSRANRGKLFF
j_gene: TRBJ1-2; v_gene: TRBV11-2; abundance: once; d_gene: -; CDR3nt: TGTGCCAGCAGCTTCCCTCTTCGGGGCTACACCTTC; CDR3aa: CASSFPLRGYTF
j_gene: TRBJ2-5; v_gene: TRBV5-1; abundance: -; d_gene: TRBD2; CDR3nt: TGCGCCAGCAGCTTGGGACTAGCGGGGCTTAAAGAGACCCAGTACTTC; CDR3aa: CASSLGLAGLKETQYF
j_gene: TRBJ2-1; v_gene: TRBV5-1; abundance: -; d_gene: -; CDR3nt: TGCGCCAGCAGCCCAGGGACTTCCAATGAGCAGTTCTTC; CDR3aa: CASSPGTSNEQFF
j_gene: TRBJ1-1; v_gene: TRBV5-1; abundance: -; d_gene: -; CDR3nt: TGCGCCAGCAGCTCGGGACCGGACACTGAAGCTTTCTTT; CDR3aa: CASSSGPDTEAFF
j_gene: TRBJ2-1; v_gene: TRBV10-1; abundance: -; d_gene: TRBD1; CDR3nt: TGCGCCAGCGCCGGGACAGAAAATCCCTCCTACAATGAGCAGTTCTTC; CDR3aa: CASAGTENPSYNEQFF
j_gene: TRBJ1-6; v_gene: TRBV11-3; abundance: -; d_gene: -; CDR3nt: TGTGCCAGCAGCTTGGAACTCCGATCACCCCTCCACTTT; CDR3aa: CASSLELRSPLHF
j_gene: TRBJ2-7; v_gene: TRBV11-3; abundance: -; d_gene: -; CDR3nt: TGTGCCAGCAGCACCCTATCGGGGGACGAGCAGTACTTC; CDR3aa: CASSTLSGDEQYF
j_gene: TRBJ2-1; v_gene: TRBV6-4; abundance: -; d_gene: -; CDR3nt: TGTGCCAGCAGTGACAGTAAGACAGGCTACAATGAGCAGTTCTTC; CDR3aa: CASSDSKTGYNEQFF
j_gene: TRBJ1-2; v_gene: TRBV4-1; abundance: -; d_gene: -; CDR3nt: TGCGCCAGCAGGACCGACAGGAACTATGGCTACACCTTC; CDR3aa: CASRTDRNYGYTF
j_gene: TRBJ2-3; v_gene: TRBV2; abundance: -; d_gene: TRBD2; CDR3nt: TGTGCCAGCAGGGGCCCGGGGAGGGGCGCGGATACGCAGTATTTT; CDR3aa: CASRGPGRGADTQYF
j_gene: TRBJ2-1; v_gene: TRBV4-1; abundance: -; d_gene: TRBD2; CDR3nt: TGCGCCAGCAGCCAAGTCGCGGGGGCCTACAATGAGCAGTTCTTC; CDR3aa: CASSQVAGAYNEQFF
j_gene: TRBJ2-7; v_gene: TRBV29-1; abundance: -; d_gene: -; CDR3nt: TGCAGCGTTGAAGGCCTTTCTTGGACAACCAACTCCTACGAGCAGTACTTC; CDR3aa: CSVEGLSWTTNSYEQYF
j_gene: TRBJ1-5; v_gene: TRBV7-6; abundance: -; d_gene: -; CDR3nt: TGTGCCAGCAGCCCGGGGGGGGCGAGGGGGAAAAATCAGCCCCAGCATTTT; CDR3aa: CASSPGGARGKNQPQHF
j_gene: TRBJ2-5; v_gene: TRBV27; abundance: -; d_gene: TRBD1; CDR3nt: TGTGCCAGCAGCCCACAGGGGGGTCAAGAGACCCAGTACTTC; CDR3aa: CASSPQGGQETQYF
j_gene: TRBJ2-7; v_gene: TRBV11-1; abundance: few; d_gene: -; CDR3nt: TGTGCCAGCAGCTTACTTGGAGGGGACGGCTCCTACGAGCAGTACTTC; CDR3aa: CASSLLGGDGSYEQYF
j_gene: TRBJ1-2; v_gene: TRBV13; abundance: -; d_gene: TRBD1; CDR3nt: TGTGCCAGCAGCCCCTCCGGGACAGGGGAATATGGCTACACCTTC; CDR3aa: CASSPSGTGEYGYTF
j_gene: TRBJ1-5; v_gene: TRBV6-1; abundance: few; d_gene: -; CDR3nt: TGTGCCAGCAGTGAAGTCTCAGGAGGAGGCAATCAGCCCCAGCATTTT; CDR3aa: CASSEVSGGGNQPQHF
j_gene: TRBJ2-3; v_gene: TRBV9; abundance: -; d_gene: TRBD2; CDR3nt: TGTGCCAGCAGCGTAGGCGTAGCGGGGGGGTCCGGAGATACGCAGTATTTT; CDR3aa: CASSVGVAGGSGDTQYF
j_gene: TRBJ2-3; v_gene: TRBV3-1/TRBV3-2; abundance: -; d_gene: -; CDR3nt: TGTGCCAGCAGCCTGAGTAGCACAGATACGCAGTATTTT; CDR3aa: CASSLSSTDTQYF
j_gene: TRBJ2-2; v_gene: TRBV9; abundance: few; d_gene: -; CDR3nt: TGTGCCAGCAGTCAGGGAAACACCGGGGAGCTGTTTTTT; CDR3aa: CASSQGNTGELFF
j_gene: TRBJ1-1; v_gene: TRBV7-9; abundance: few; d_gene: -; CDR3nt: TGTGCCAGCAGCTTATCCATGGAGACTGAAGCTTTCTTT; CDR3aa: CASSLSMETEAFF